This is a list of T cell receptor beta chains from one sample in a study of T cells in Graves' hyperthyroidism and ophthalmopathy. TCRdb redid the calling of the multiplex PCR reads with MiXCR, one entry per CDR3 protein. The sample consists of under 350,000 distinct CDR3 sequences, less than 30% of them appearing once. The sequenced material came from blood. The receptors here all came from a man aged 40-55 years with Graves' hyperthyroidism that later progressed to Graves' ophthalmopathy. The CDR3 runs from the conserved cysteine through the conserved F or W. The order of the fields is J gene, V gene, CDR3 protein.

TRBJ1-1 | TRBV6-5 | CASSYRRDDTEAFF
TRBJ1-5 | TRBV4-2 | CASSQAGKSGTGGYQPQHF
TRBJ1-3 | TRBV12-3/TRBV12-4 | CASSFWDPRNTIYF
TRBJ2-5 | TRBV7-8 | CASSPRLREWETQYF
TRBJ1-2 | TRBV29-1 | CSTGTGGGYGYTF
TRBJ1-1 | TRBV5-1 | CASSLNRGHLNTEAFF
TRBJ1-1 | TRBV19 | CASTRDRGNTEAFF
TRBJ2-5 | TRBV6-1 | CASSEDWGETQYF
TRBJ1-2 | TRBV12-3/TRBV12-4 | CASRTGEGGYTF
TRBJ1-5 | TRBV6-5 | CASSYSRDSLRAF
TRBJ1-2 | TRBV28 | CASSTGLPNYGYTF
TRBJ1-2 | TRBV6-2/TRBV6-3 | CASSLPGGASIGTNYGYTF
TRBJ2-5 | TRBV5-1 | CASSTGDRTLQETQYF
TRBJ1-4 | TRBV7-4 | CASSHPGGGTNEKLFF
TRBJ2-2 | TRBV24-1 | CATKPGGSGGGELFF
TRBJ2-7 | TRBV5-4 | CASGGGPYYEQYF
TRBJ1-1 | TRBV28 | CASSRSYLRGEAFF
TRBJ2-2 | TRBV6-1 | CASSTFHRDSGELFF
TRBJ1-2 | TRBV13 | CASSHGTGVYGYTF
TRBJ2-7 | TRBV12-3/TRBV12-4 | CASSFLGRSYEQYF
TRBJ2-7 | TRBV7-9 | CASSPPTGTDEQYF
TRBJ2-6 | TRBV27 | CASMVSGANVLTF
TRBJ2-7 | TRBV2 | CASSEYHMSGHEQYF
TRBJ1-1 | TRBV10-3 | CAISSDRGASEAFF
TRBJ2-2 | TRBV19 | CASSQGFLNTGELFF
TRBJ2-7 | TRBV20-1 | CSARGPLSLGSYEQYF
TRBJ1-2 | TRBV5-1 | CASSPEGGDYGYTF
TRBJ1-1 | TRBV29-1 | CSVVSAAEAFF
TRBJ2-7 | TRBV20-1 | CSARKGLVPNEQYF
TRBJ2-3 | TRBV6-5 | CASSYGTDTQYF
TRBJ1-2 | TRBV6-5 | CASSYGAGDPLGYTF
TRBJ1-1 | TRBV6-1 | CASSDLVGDTEAFF
TRBJ2-2 | TRBV12-3/TRBV12-4 | CASSSDRGLLTGELFF
TRBJ1-2 | TRBV6-1 | CASSEVTPRQGNGYTF
TRBJ1-6 | TRBV12-3/TRBV12-4 | CASSLGGSGGSPLHF
TRBJ1-1 | TRBV29-1 | CSASVNTEAFF
TRBJ1-2 | TRBV27 | CASREEENYGYTF
TRBJ2-7 | TRBV27 | CASSLDSRFYEQYF
TRBJ2-4 | TRBV5-1 | CASSLGTGGYFNIQYF
TRBJ1-5 | TRBV6-1 | CASSEDYSNQPQHF
TRBJ2-7 | TRBV6-2/TRBV6-3 | CASSRLALHEQYF
TRBJ1-5 | TRBV2 | CASKSLQGRNQPQHF
TRBJ1-2 | TRBV6-2/TRBV6-3 | CASSYRERWYGYTF
TRBJ1-5 | TRBV6-1 | CASRNRENQPQHF
TRBJ2-5 | TRBV20-1 | CSAASGGGETQYF
TRBJ1-5 | TRBV4-2 | CASSRGQSNQPQHF
TRBJ2-7 | TRBV18 | CASSQGTGQLPEQYF
TRBJ1-2 | TRBV28 | CASSRTGPNYGYTF
TRBJ1-5 | TRBV10-3 | CAISESLGSNQPQHF
TRBJ2-5 | TRBV4-1 | CASSQDYLAGQETQYF
TRBJ2-7 | TRBV5-1 | CASSPGLAGTYEQYF
TRBJ2-5 | TRBV29-1 | CSVRTHGLGAGETQYF
TRBJ1-1 | TRBV6-1 | CASSPYRDRNTEAFF
TRBJ1-1 | TRBV30 | CAWSVNKGVPEAFF
TRBJ1-5 | TRBV12-3/TRBV12-4 | CASRQNSNQPQHF